This is a list of T cell receptor beta chains from one sample in a study of T cell responses to AZD1222 COVID-19 vaccine. Clones were read by immunoSEQ multiplex PCR, and TCRdb kept only the in-frame ones, dropping some. The sample carries more than 50,000 clones, around 89% recorded once. The sequences come from peripheral blood, collected on day 0 of AZD1222 vaccination. The receptor source for this set is an adult in good health. Each CDR3 is given with its conserved first and last residue. D genes are given only for firm matches. Some rows mark clone size as missing; the rest say once, few, many or name a class of expanded clone.

j_call	v_call	clone_size	d_call	cdr3_nt	cdr3_aa
TRBJ2-7	TRBV10-2	.	.	TGCGCCAGCAGTGAGTATTTAGTCTACGAGCAGTACTTC	CASSEYLVYEQYF
TRBJ1-1	TRBV25-1	.	.	TGTGCCAGCAGTGAATTCGGTAGGGTTGGACAAACTGAAGCTTTCTTT	CASSEFGRVGQTEAFF
TRBJ2-3	TRBV28	.	.	TGTGCCAGCGGGATGGGGGGATTCAGTCGAGATACGCAGTATTTT	CASGMGGFSRDTQYF
TRBJ1-1	TRBV5-1	.	.	TGCGCCAGCAGCTTGGAAACTCCGGGGTACACTGAAGCTTTCTTT	CASSLETPGYTEAFF
TRBJ2-7	TRBV29-1	.	TRBD2	TGCAGCGTTGGCCCTGGGGCGGGGGGGCCGGCCTACGAGCAGTACTTC	CSVGPGAGGPAYEQYF
TRBJ1-5	TRBV18	.	.	TGTGCCAGCTCACTGTCGCGGGACCAGCCCCAGCATTTT	CASSLSRDQPQHF
TRBJ2-2	TRBV7-3	.	TRBD2	TGTGCCAGCAGCTCCTCTAGCGGGAGTATCCCCGGGGAGCTGTTTTTT	CASSSSSGSIPGELFF
TRBJ2-2	TRBV12-3/TRBV12-4	.	.	TGTGCCAGCAGAACTAGGAACGGGGAGCTGTTTTTT	CASRTRNGELFF
TRBJ1-1	TRBV5-1	.	.	TGCGCCAGCGCCAGCTTAGCGGTGAACACTGAAGCTTTCTTT	CASASLAVNTEAFF
TRBJ2-7	TRBV10-3	.	.	TGTGCCATCAGTGAGTCCCAGACAGGATGGGACGAGCAGTACTTC	CAISESQTGWDEQYF
TRBJ1-6	TRBV4-1	.	.	TGCGCCAGCAGCCAAGATGGCCAGGGCACCTATAATTCACCCCTCCACTTT	CASSQDGQGTYNSPLHF
TRBJ2-3	TRBV19	.	.	TGTGCCAGTAAGGGCAGGGGCACAGATACGCAGTATTTT	CASKGRGTDTQYF
TRBJ1-2	TRBV6-5	medium-sized	.	TGTGCCAGCTCCGACGGACAGAGAGACTATGGCTACACCTTC	CASSDGQRDYGYTF
TRBJ2-3	TRBV5-1	few	TRBD2	TGCGCCAGCAGCTTGTCAGGCGGGAGGGTCGTCCAAGATACGCAGTATTTT	CASSLSGGRVVQDTQYF
TRBJ2-5	TRBV19	.	TRBD1	TGTGCCAGTACCCCGGGACAGGGGTCAGAGACCCAGTACTTC	CASTPGQGSETQYF
TRBJ2-1	TRBV4-1	few	.	TGCGCCAGCAGCCAAGATAGGGATCCGGGAGTGTCCTACAATGAGCAGTTCTTC	CASSQDRDPGVSYNEQFF
TRBJ2-1	TRBV5-1	.	.	TGCGCCAGCAGCTTTGACCGCAATGAGCAGTTCTTC	CASSFDRNEQFF
TRBJ1-1	TRBV19	.	TRBD1	TGTGCCAGCCAATTGACAGGGGGGCGGACTGAAGCTTTCTTT	CASQLTGGRTEAFF
TRBJ1-4	TRBV19	.	.	TGTGCCAGTAGCCCGGTGGGGGCGCGGAATGAAAAACTGTTTTTT	CASSPVGARNEKLFF
TRBJ1-1	TRBV28	.	.	TGTGCCAGCAGTCCGACAGGCGTGAGGACTGAAGCTTTCTTT	CASSPTGVRTEAFF
TRBJ1-6	TRBV4-1	.	.	TGCGCCAGCAGCCAAGATAGGGGGGCTTCCTATAATTCACCCCTCCACTTT	CASSQDRGASYNSPLHF
TRBJ2-7	TRBV27	.	.	TGTGCCAGCAGTTCAAACTCAGGGGTCTACGAGCAGTACTTC	CASSSNSGVYEQYF
TRBJ2-7	TRBV18	.	.	TGTGCCAGCTCACCAAGTAATATCTACGAGCAGTACTTC	CASSPSNIYEQYF
TRBJ2-1	TRBV25-1	.	.	TGTGCCAGCAGTGTGGGCGGGACCATTAATGAGCAGTTCTTC	CASSVGGTINEQFF
TRBJ2-1	TRBV28	.	.	TGTGCCAGCAAGAGGCCAAACAATGAGCAGTTCTTC	CASKRPNNEQFF
TRBJ1-5	TRBV6-6	.	.	TGTGCCAGCAAGGACGGACTTTATAGCAATCAGCCCCAGCATTTT	CASKDGLYSNQPQHF
TRBJ1-6	TRBV15	.	.	TGTGCCACCACCAGGGAGGGCCCCACTACCTCTAATTCACCCCTCCACTTT	CATTREGPTTSNSPLHF
TRBJ1-1	TRBV27	once	.	TGTGCCAGCAGTTTTAACAGCGTGGGGGGTTTGAACACTGAAGCTTTCTTT	CASSFNSVGGLNTEAFF
TRBJ2-7	TRBV7-2	.	.	TGTGCCAGCAGCTTAGTGGGTATTGACGAGCAGTACTTC	CASSLVGIDEQYF
TRBJ1-3	TRBV5-1	.	.	TGCGCCAGCAGCTTGGAGGGGGTAACTGGAAACACCATATATTTT	CASSLEGVTGNTIYF
TRBJ1-2	TRBV2	once	TRBD1	TGTGCCAGCAGTGTAATCAGGGGGCAGGGTGGCTACACCTTC	CASSVIRGQGGYTF
TRBJ2-7	TRBV10-3	.	TRBD2	TGTGCCATCAGTTCCCCCGGACTAGCGGGGGCCTACGAGCAGTACTTC	CAISSPGLAGAYEQYF
TRBJ2-7	TRBV6-6	.	TRBD1	TGTGCCAGCAGTTACCCGGGACAGGGGGCCACCTACGAGCAGTACTTC	CASSYPGQGATYEQYF
TRBJ2-1	TRBV25-1	.	TRBD2	TGTGCCAGCAGTGACCCCAGCGGGAGCGGAGGTAATGAGCAGTTCTTC	CASSDPSGSGGNEQFF
TRBJ1-1	TRBV23-1	.	.	TGCGCCAGCGATCGCGGGGAACCTACGAACACTGAAGCTTTCTTT	CASDRGEPTNTEAFF
TRBJ1-5	TRBV10-2	.	.	TGCGCCAGCAGTTCGTCCGGCGGCCAGCCCCAGCATTTT	CASSSSGGQPQHF
TRBJ2-2	TRBV5-1	.	TRBD2	TGCGCCAGCAGCCCCGGACTAGTCTTGTATTCGGGGGAGCTGTTTTTT	CASSPGLVLYSGELFF
TRBJ2-7	TRBV6-5	.	.	TGTGCCAGCAGGAGAGGTGACTACGAGCAGTACTTC	CASRRGDYEQYF
TRBJ1-1	TRBV6-5	.	.	TGTGCCAGCAGGGCGGGGGTTAACACTGAAGCTTTCTTT	CASRAGVNTEAFF
TRBJ1-1	TRBV6-5	.	.	TGTGCCAGCAGCCTTCAGGGGCGTCACACTGAAGCTTTCTTT	CASSLQGRHTEAFF
TRBJ2-1	TRBV28	.	.	TGTGCCAGCTCTCTTGTGGGGAATGAGCAGTTCTTC	CASSLVGNEQFF
TRBJ1-4	TRBV6-5	.	.	TGTGCCAGCAGCGCAGGGTTTAGGAATGAAAAACTGTTTTTT	CASSAGFRNEKLFF
TRBJ1-3	TRBV6-5	few	TRBD1	TGTGCCAGCAGGGACAGGGCTGGAAACACCATATATTTT	CASRDRAGNTIYF
TRBJ2-7	TRBV6-5	.	.	TGTGCCAGCAGTTACTCGTACGGCATCTACGAGCAGTACTTC	CASSYSYGIYEQYF
TRBJ2-7	TRBV27	.	.	TGTGCCAGCAGGAGGAGGACTGGAACCTACGAGCAGTACTTC	CASRRRTGTYEQYF
TRBJ1-2	TRBV3-1/TRBV3-2	.	TRBD1	TGTGCCAGCAGCCCGGGGGGACAGGGGGGCTACACCTTC	CASSPGGQGGYTF
TRBJ1-1	TRBV19	.	TRBD1	TGTGCCAGTACTATTGGACAGGCGAACACTGAAGCTTTCTTT	CASTIGQANTEAFF
TRBJ1-2	TRBV7-8	.	.	TGTGCCAGCAGCTTAGCTCTTTCCGTTGGGGGGGTGGTCTATGGCTACACCTTC	CASSLALSVGGVVYGYTF
TRBJ2-2	TRBV20-1	.	.	TGCAGTGCTAGTCCCCGGGGGTCCCGGGGGGAGCTGTTTTTT	CSASPRGSRGELFF
TRBJ2-2	TRBV6-6	.	TRBD1	TGTGCCAGCAGTCGAAAATCCTTCGGACAGGAGAACACCGGGGAGCTGTTTTTT	CASSRKSFGQENTGELFF
TRBJ2-2	TRBV5-1	once	.	TGCGCCAGCAGCTCTCAGGGAAGGCCAGCCGGGGAGCTGTTTTTT	CASSSQGRPAGELFF
TRBJ2-7	TRBV7-6	.	TRBD2	TGTGCCAGCAGCCAGGCGGCTAGCGGTTCCTACGAGCAGTACTTC	CASSQAASGSYEQYF
TRBJ2-3	TRBV28	.	.	TGTGCCAGCAGCCGGCTTGGGAGGACAGTGCCCCTCTCTAGCACAGATACGCAGTATTTT	CASSRLGRTVPLSSTDTQYF
TRBJ1-1	TRBV11-3	few	.	TGTGCCAGCAGCTCTTATGCGGGCACTGAAGCTTTCTTT	CASSSYAGTEAFF